This TCR beta chain was profiled in a study of blood T cell repertoires in COVID-19. Study overall: In each case, the material was cDNA or gDNA derived from T cells, B-cell-depleted T cells, or PBMCs.

V was clipped by 5 bases and J by 3 bases; unmatched bases: 2. This CDR3 spans 14 amino acids. Per germline, CDR1 WSHSY and CDR2 SAAADI. Per the original methods: Researchers report that nucleated cell counts were estimated from reference gene primer amplification. Measured with immunoSEQ multiplex PCR; TCRdb has only the in-frame clones, and not every one. That table furnishes V, J and clone size, whereas the DNA furnished D and trimming. This sample has 180,000 or so clones, with more than 70% found just once. The V call is TRBV10-2, the J call TRBJ2-2; 8 bases agree with TRBD2. The source is a man aged 35-49 years with acute COVID-19. Sequencing was carried out using PBMCs or T cells enriched from blood (not recorded which). The CDR3 bases are TGCGCCAGCAGTTTAGCGGGGTACACCGGGGAGCTGTTTTTT. Translation: CASSLAGYTGELFF.